This T cell receptor beta chain was recovered during a study of CD8 T cells in Susac syndrome. Study as a whole: Treatment at blood withdrawal was none, corticosteroids, or intravenous immunoglobulin alone in Susac syndrome patients.

Trimming pared 4 bases from V and 8 bases from J, leaving 12 bases between. Germline CDR1 reads LGHDT; CDR2 reads YNNKEL (reference sequence). This CDR3 is built from 14 residues. In this sample, this clonotype turned up once. Reverse transcription used about 0.45 to 1 ug RNA and random hexamers. Coverage of TCR beta CDR3 amplification by immunoSEQ multiplex PCR extended to 54 Vbeta and 13 Jbeta. TCRdb processed the immunoSEQ multiplex PCR reads anew with MiXCR; each CDR3 protein has one entry. The sample consists of approximately 190,000 distinct CDR3 sequences, approximately 95% of them appearing once.

Sequencing was carried out using CD4+ T cells from PBMCs. This clonotype was sampled from a human donor with Susac syndrome. The chain recombines TRBV3-1 with TRBJ1-6, with D unclear. The CDR3 here is CASSPVARDSPLHF. In nucleotides, the CDR3 is TGTGCCAGCAGCCCCGTCGCGCGGGATTCACCCCTCCACTTT.